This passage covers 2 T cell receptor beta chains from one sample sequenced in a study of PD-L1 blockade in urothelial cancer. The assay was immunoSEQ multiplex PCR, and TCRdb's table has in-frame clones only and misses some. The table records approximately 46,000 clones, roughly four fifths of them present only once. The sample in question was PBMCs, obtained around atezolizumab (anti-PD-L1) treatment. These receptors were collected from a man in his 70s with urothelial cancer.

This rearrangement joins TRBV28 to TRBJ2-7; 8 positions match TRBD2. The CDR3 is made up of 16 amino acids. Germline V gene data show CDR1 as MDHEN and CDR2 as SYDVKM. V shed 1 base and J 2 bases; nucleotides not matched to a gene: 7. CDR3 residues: CASSLLGGTRTYEQYF. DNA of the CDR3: TGTGCCAGCAGTTTATTGGGTGGGACTAGGACCTACGAGCAGTACTTC.

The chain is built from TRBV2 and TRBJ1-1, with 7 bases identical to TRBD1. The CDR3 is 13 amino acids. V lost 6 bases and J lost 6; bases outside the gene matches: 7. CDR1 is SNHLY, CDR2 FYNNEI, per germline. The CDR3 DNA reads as TGTGCCAGCAGCCCTGGGACAGTCTCTGAAGCTTTCTTT. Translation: CASSPGTVSEAFF.